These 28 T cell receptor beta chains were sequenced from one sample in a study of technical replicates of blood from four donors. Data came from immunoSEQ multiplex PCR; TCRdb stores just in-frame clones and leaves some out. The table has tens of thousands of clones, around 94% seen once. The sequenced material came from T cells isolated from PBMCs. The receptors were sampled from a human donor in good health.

For the CDR3, the DNA is TGCGCCAGCAGTCAATCCCCGGGACAGGTGTGGGGAAACACCATATATTTT. This encodes CASSQSPGQVWGNTIYF. The rearrangement links TRBV23-1 to TRBJ1-3; TRBD1 matches at 8 bases. TRBV23-1 is noted as an ORF with a role that remains uncertain. The CDR3 loop spans 17 amino acids. Trimming at V came to 0 bases and at J to 4 bases, leaving 8 bases not matched to a gene.

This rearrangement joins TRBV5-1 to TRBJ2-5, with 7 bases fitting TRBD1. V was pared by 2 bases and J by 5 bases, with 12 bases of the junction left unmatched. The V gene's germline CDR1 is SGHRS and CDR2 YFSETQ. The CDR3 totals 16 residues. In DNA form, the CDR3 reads TGCGCCAGCAGCTTACACGGACAGGCCGTGGGGGAGACCCAGTACTTC. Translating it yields CASSLHGQAVGETQYF.

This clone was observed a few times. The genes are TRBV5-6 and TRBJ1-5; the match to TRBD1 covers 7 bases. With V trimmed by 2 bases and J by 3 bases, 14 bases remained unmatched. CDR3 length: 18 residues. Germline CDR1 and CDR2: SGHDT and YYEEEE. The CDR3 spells CASSFNRNRGSHNQPQHF. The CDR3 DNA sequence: TGTGCCAGCAGCTTCAACCGAAACAGGGGCTCCCACAATCAGCCCCAGCATTTT.

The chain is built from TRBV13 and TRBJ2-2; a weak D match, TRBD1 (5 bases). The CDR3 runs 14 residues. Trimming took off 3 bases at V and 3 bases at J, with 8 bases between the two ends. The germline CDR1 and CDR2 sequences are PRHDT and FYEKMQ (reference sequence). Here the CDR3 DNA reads TGTGCCAGCAGCTTTGGGGCGGACACCGGGGAGCTGTTTTTT. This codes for CASSFGADTGELFF.

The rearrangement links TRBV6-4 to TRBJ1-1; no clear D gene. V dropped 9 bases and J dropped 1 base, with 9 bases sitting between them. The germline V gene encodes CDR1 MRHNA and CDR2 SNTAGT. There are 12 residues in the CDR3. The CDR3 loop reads CARKEENTEAFF. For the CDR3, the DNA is TGTGCCAGAAAGGAGGAGAACACTGAAGCTTTCTTT.

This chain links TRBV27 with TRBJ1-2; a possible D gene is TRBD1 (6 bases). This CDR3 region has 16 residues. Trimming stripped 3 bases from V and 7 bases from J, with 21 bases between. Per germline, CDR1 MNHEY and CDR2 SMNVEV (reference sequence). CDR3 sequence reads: CASSFLGRGGGSGYTF. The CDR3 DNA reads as TGTGCCAGCAGTTTCCTGGGGCGGGGAGGGGGGTCTGGCTACACCTTC.

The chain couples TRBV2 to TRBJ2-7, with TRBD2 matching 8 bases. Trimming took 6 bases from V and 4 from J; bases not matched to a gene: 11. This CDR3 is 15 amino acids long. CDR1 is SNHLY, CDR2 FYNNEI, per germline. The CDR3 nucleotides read TGTGCCAGCAGCGCCTCGGGGGGGGACTTATACGAGCAGTACTTC. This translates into CASSASGGDLYEQYF. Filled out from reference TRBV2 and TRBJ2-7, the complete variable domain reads EPEVTQTPSHQVTQMGQEVILRCVPISNHLYFYWYRQILGQKVEFLVSFYNNEISEKSEIFDDQFSVERPDGSNFTLKIRSTKLEDSAMYFCASSASGGDLYEQYFGPGTRLTVT.

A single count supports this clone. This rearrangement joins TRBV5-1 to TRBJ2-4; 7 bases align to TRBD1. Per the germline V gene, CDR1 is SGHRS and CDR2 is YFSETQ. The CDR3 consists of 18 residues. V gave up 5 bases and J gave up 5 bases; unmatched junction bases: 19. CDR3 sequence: CASRERGETGRPQNIQYF. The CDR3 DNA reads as TGCGCCAGCAGGGAGAGGGGTGAGACAGGGCGCCCCCAAAACATTCAGTACTTC.

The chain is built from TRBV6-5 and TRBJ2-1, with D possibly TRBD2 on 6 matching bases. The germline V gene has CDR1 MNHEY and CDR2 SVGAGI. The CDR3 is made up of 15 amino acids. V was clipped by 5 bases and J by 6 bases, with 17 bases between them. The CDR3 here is CASSPTAGRANEQFF. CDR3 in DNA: TGTGCCAGCAGTCCCACAGCGGGCCGGGCCAATGAGCAGTTCTTC.

The CDR3: CASSFQQGMFGTDTQYF. CDR3 DNA: TGTGCCAGCAGCTTTCAGCAGGGGATGTTTGGCACAGATACGCAGTATTTT. The J gene is TRBJ2-3, the V gene TRBV7-8; the D gene is possibly TRBD1 (6 bases). This CDR3 region has 17 residues. Trimming took 3 bases from V and 1 from J, leaving 17 bases between them. Germline loops: CDR1 SGHVS, CDR2 FQNEAQ.

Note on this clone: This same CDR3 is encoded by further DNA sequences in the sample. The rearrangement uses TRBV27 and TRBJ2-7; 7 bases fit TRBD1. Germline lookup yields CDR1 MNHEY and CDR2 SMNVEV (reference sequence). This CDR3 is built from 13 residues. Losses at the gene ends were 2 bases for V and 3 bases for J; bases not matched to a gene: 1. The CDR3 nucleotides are TGTGCCAGCAGTTTAGGACAGGACTACGAGCAGTACTTC. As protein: CASSLGQDYEQYF.

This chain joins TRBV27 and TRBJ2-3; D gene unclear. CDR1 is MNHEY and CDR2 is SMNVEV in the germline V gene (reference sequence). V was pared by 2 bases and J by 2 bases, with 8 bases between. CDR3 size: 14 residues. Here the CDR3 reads CASSLRRNTDTQYF. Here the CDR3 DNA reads TGTGCCAGCAGTTTACGGCGGAACACAGATACGCAGTATTTT.

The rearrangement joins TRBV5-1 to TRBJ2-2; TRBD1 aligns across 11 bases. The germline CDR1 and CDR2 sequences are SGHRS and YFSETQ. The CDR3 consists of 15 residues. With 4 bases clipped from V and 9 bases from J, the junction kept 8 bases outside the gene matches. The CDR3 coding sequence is TGCGCCAGCAGCCCTTTAGGACAGGGGGCGAGGGAGCTGTTTTTT. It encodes CASSPLGQGARELFF.

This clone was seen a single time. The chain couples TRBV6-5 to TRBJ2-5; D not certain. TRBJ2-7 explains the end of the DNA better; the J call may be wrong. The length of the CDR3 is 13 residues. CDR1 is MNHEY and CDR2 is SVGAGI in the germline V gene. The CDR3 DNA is TGTGCCAGCAGTTACTCATCCCCCTACGAGCAGTACTTC. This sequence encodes CASSYSSPYEQYF.

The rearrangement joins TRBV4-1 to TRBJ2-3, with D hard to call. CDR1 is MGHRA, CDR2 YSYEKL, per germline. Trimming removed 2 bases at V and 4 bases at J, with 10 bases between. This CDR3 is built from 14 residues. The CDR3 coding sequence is TGCGCCAGCAGCCAACCTACCAACGCAGATACGCAGTATTTT. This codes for CASSQPTNADTQYF.

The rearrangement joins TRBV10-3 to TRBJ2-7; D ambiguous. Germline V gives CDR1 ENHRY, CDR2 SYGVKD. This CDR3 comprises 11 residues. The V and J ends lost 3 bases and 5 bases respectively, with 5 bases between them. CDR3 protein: CAISEVDEQYF. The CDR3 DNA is TGTGCCATCAGTGAAGTAGACGAGCAGTACTTC.

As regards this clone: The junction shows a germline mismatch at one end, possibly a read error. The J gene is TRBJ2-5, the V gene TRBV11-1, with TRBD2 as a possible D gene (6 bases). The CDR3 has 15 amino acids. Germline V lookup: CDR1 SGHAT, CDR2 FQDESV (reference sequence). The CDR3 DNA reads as TGTGCCAGCAGCCTAGCTTGGTCCGGGGGAGAGACCCAGTACTTC. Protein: CASSLAWSGGETQYF.

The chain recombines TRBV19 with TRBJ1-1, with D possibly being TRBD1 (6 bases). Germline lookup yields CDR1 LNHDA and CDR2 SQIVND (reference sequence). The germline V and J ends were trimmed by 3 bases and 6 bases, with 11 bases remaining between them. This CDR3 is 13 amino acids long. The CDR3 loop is CASSMIGGAEAFF. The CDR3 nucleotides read TGTGCCAGTAGTATGATAGGGGGGGCTGAAGCTTTCTTT.

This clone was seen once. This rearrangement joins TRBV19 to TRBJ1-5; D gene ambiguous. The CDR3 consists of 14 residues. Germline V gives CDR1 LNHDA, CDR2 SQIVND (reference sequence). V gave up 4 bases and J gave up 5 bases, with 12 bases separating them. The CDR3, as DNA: TGTGCCAGTAGTACCCGGACTGGAGATCAGCCCCAGCATTTT. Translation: CASSTRTGDQPQHF.

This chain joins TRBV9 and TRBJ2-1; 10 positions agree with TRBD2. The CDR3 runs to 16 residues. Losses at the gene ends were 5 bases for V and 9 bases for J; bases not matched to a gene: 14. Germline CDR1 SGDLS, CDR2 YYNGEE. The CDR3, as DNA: TGTGCCAGCAGTAATAGCGGGGGGCCCGAACGTGCTGAGCAGTTCTTC. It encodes CASSNSGGPERAEQFF. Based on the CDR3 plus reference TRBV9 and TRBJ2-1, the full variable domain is DSGVTQTPKHLITATGQRVTLRCSPRSGDLSVYWYQQSLDQGLQFLIQYYNGEERAKGNILERFSAQQFPDLHSELNLSSLELGDSALYFCASSNSGGPERAEQFFGPGTRLTVL.

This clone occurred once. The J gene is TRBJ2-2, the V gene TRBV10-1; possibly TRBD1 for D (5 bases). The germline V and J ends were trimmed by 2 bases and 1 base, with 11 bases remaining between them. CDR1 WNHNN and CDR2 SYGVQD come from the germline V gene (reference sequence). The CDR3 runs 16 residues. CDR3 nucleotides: TGCGCCAGCAGTGAGACGATCGGACAGAACACCGGGGAGCTGTTTTTT. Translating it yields CASSETIGQNTGELFF.

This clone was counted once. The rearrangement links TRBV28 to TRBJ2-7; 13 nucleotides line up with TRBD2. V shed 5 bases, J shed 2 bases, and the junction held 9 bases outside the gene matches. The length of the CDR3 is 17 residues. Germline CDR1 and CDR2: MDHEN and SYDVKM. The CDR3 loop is CASSLQQGTSGAYEQYF. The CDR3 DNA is TGTGCCAGCAGTCTGCAACAGGGGACTAGCGGGGCCTACGAGCAGTACTTC.

CDR3 residues: CASSVTGTGEETQYF. For the CDR3, the DNA is TGTGCCAGTAGTGTAACCGGGACAGGGGAAGAGACCCAGTACTTC. V and J are TRBV19 and TRBJ2-5, with 10 bases fitting TRBD1. CDR1 LNHDA and CDR2 SQIVND come from the germline V gene (reference sequence). The CDR3 extends over 15 amino acids. V trimming: 5 bases; J trimming: 3 bases; junction bases outside the gene matches: 6.

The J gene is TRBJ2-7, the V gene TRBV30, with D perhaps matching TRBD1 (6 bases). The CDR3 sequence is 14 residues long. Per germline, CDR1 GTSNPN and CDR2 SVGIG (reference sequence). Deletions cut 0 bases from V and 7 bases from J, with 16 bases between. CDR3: CAWSVRTVFKEQYF. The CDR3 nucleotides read TGTGCCTGGAGTGTCCGGACAGTTTTCAAAGAGCAGTACTTC.

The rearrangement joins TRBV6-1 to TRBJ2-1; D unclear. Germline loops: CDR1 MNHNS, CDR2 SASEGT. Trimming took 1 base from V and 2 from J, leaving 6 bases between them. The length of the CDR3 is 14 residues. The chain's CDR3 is CASSEDYPYNEQFF. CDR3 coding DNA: TGTGCCAGCAGTGAAGACTACCCCTACAATGAGCAGTTCTTC.

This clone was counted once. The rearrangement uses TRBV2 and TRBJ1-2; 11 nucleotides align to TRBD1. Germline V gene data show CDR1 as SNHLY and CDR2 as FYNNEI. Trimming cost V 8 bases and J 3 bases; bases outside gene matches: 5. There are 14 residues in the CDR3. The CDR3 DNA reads TGTGCCAGCGGAGGACAGGGGGCCTACTATGGCTACACCTTC. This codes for CASGGQGAYYGYTF.

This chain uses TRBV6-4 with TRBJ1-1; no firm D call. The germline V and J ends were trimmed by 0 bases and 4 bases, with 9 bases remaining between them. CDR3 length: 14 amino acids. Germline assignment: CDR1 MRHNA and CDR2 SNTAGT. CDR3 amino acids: CASSDSGRPTEAFF. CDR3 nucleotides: TGTGCCAGCAGTGACTCGGGCAGACCCACTGAAGCTTTCTTT.

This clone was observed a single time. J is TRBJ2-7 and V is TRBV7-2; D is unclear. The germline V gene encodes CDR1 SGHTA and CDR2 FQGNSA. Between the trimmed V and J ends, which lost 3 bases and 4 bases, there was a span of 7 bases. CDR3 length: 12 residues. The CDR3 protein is CASSFPLYEQYF. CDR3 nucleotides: TGTGCCAGCAGCTTCCCTCTATACGAGCAGTACTTC. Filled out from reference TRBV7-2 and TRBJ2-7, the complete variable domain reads GAGVSQSPSNKVTEKGKDVELRCDPISGHTALYWYRQSLGQGLEFLIYFQGNSAPDKSGLPSDRFSAERTGGSVSTLTIQRTQQEDSAVYLCASSFPLYEQYFGPGTRLTVT.